These 2 T cell receptor beta chains came from one sample sequenced in a study of T cell responses to AZD1222 COVID-19 vaccine. Clones were sequenced by immunoSEQ multiplex PCR, and TCRdb holds only the in-frame ones, with some missing. The sample includes roughly 140,000 clones, about 90% of them seen just once. Here the sequenced sample was peripheral blood, taken 28 days after the second AZD1222 dose. Receptors originate from an adult who received the AZD1222 COVID-19 vaccine.

The chain has TRBV11-2 and TRBJ1-3; D gene ambiguous. This CDR3 has 15 residues. V gave up 1 base and J gave up 7 bases, with 14 bases separating them. From germline, CDR1 is SGHAT and CDR2 FQNNGV. CDR3 in amino acids: CASSLGLSDRNTIYF. The CDR3 DNA follows: TGTGCCAGCAGCTTAGGTCTAAGCGACCGGAACACCATATATTTT. The entire variable domain, with the rest obtained from reference TRBV11-2 and TRBJ1-3, is as follows: EAGVAQSPRYKIIEKRQSVAFWCNPISGHATLYWYQQILGQGPKLLIQFQNNGVVDDSQLPKDRFSAERLKGVDSTLKIQPAKLEDSAVYLCASSLGLSDRNTIYFGEGSWLTVV.

V is TRBV4-1 and J is TRBJ2-1, with 8 positions matching TRBD1. Unmatched junction bases numbered 2, after V lost 4 bases and J lost 0 bases. This CDR3 spans 15 amino acids. In germline, CDR1 is MGHRA, CDR2 YSYEKL. The CDR3 here is CASSLTGGSYNEQFF. Written as DNA, the CDR3 is TGCGCCAGCAGCCTTACAGGGGGCTCCTACAATGAGCAGTTCTTC.